This T cell receptor beta chain was found in a study of cytomegalovirus exposure and HLA in healthy donors. The CDR3 extends over 12 amino acids. The V and J ends lost 3 bases and 13 bases respectively, with 16 bases between them. Germline CDR1 GTSNPN, CDR2 SVGIG (reference sequence). The primer mix had 60 Vbeta and 13 Jbeta primers. The data were produced by immunoSEQ multiplex PCR, yet TCRdb's version contains in-frame clones alone and is incomplete. The sample lists about 97,000 clones, around 83% occurring once. Sequencing was done on a sample of PBMCs. The TCR comes from a man aged 25 to 45 in good health and CMV-seronegative. This sequence joins TRBV30 and TRBJ2-1, with D perhaps TRBD2 (6 bases). CDR3 bases: TGTGCCTGGAGCAGATCGGGAGTTGATCAGTTCTTC. This gives the protein CAWSRSGVDQFF.